This section outlines one TCR beta chain sequence together with its context. Sequence at one end of the junction differs from germline and may be a read error. This specimen belongs to a study of tumor and adjacent non-tumor tissue in lung cancer. The template was RNA from unsorted bulk tissue. Distant lung tissue was collected more than 3 cm away from the tumor edge. This CDR3 has 14 residues. Looked up from germline, CDR1 is SGHAT and CDR2 is FQNNGV. TCRbeta libraries were built with three rounds of nested PCR, modified from ARM-PCR. TCRdb re-called the multiplex PCR reads through MiXCR, storing one row per CDR3 protein. This table holds about 67,000 distinct CDR3 sequences, 76% found once.

Sequencing used distant non-tumor lung tissue. The chain couples TRBV11-2 to TRBJ2-7, with D tentatively TRBD2 (5 bases). The origin of this receptor is a man aged 55-75 years with non-small cell lung cancer. Written as DNA, the CDR3 is TGCGCCAGCACCTTAGCATCCGGGATCTACGAGCAGTACTTC. It specifies CASTLASGIYEQYF.